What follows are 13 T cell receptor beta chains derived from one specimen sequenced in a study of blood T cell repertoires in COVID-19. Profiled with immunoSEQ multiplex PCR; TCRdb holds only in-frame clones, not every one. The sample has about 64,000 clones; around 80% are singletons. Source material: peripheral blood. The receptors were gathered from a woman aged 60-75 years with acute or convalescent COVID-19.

As DNA, the CDR3 is TGTGCCAGCAGTTACCGGACAGGGGGAGAAGGTGAGCAGTTCTTC. Translated, it gives CASSYRTGGEGEQFF. The chain recombines TRBV6-6 with TRBJ2-1, with 10 bases that match TRBD1. The germline CDR1 and CDR2 sequences are MNHNY and SVGAGI (reference sequence). The CDR3 contains 15 residues. V lost 2 bases, J lost 9 bases, and 7 bases stayed unmatched.

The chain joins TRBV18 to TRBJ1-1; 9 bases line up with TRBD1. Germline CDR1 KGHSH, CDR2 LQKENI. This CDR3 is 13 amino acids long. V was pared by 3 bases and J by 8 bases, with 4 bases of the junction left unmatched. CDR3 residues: CASSPGTGTEAFF. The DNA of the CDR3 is TGTGCCAGCTCACCCGGGACAGGGACCGAAGCTTTCTTT.

CDR3 protein: CASSLTRRSYEQYF. The CDR3 DNA reads as TGTGCCAGCAGCTTGACGCGCCGTTCCTACGAGCAGTACTTC. The chain employs TRBV5-6 and TRBJ2-7; D is unresolved. Trimming removed 1 base from V and 1 base from J, with 9 bases in between. The CDR3 has 14 residues. Germline-derived CDR1 and CDR2 are SGHDT and YYEEEE.

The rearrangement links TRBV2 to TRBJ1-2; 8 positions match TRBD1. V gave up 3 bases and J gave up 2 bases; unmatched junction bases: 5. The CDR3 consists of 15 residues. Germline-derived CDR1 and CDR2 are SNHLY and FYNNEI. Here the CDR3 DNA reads TGTGCCAGCAGTGAGGGGACAGGCAAAAACTATGGCTACACCTTC. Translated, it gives CASSEGTGKNYGYTF. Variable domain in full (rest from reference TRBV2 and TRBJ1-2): EPEVTQTPSHQVTQMGQEVILRCVPISNHLYFYWYRQILGQKVEFLVSFYNNEISEKSEIFDDQFSVERPDGSNFTLKIRSTKLEDSAMYFCASSEGTGKNYGYTFGSGTRLTVV.

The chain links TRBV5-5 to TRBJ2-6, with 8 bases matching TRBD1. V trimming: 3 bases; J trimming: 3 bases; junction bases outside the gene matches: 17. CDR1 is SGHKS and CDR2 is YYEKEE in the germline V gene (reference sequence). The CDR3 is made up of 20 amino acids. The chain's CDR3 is CASSSDRGQGWTYGANVLTF. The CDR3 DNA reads TGTGCCAGCAGCTCGGACAGAGGACAGGGATGGACTTATGGGGCCAACGTCCTGACTTTC.

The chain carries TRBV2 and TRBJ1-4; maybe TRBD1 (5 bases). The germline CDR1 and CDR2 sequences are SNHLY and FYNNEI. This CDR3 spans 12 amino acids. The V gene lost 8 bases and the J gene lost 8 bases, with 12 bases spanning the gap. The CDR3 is CASRSGEEKLFF. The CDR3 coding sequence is TGTGCCAGCCGGTCGGGGGAGGAAAAACTGTTTTTT.

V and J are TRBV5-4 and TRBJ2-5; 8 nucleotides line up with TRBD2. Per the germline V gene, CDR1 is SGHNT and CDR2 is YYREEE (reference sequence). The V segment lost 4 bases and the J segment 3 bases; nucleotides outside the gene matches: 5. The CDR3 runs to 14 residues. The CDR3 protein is CASSVTSGEETQYF. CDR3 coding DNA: TGTGCCAGCAGCGTTACTAGCGGAGAAGAGACCCAGTACTTC.

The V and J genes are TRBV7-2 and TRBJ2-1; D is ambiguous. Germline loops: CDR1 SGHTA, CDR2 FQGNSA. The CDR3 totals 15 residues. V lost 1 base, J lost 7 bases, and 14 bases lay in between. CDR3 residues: CASSLDYGRENEQFF. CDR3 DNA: TGTGCCAGCAGCTTAGATTACGGTAGAGAGAATGAGCAGTTCTTC.

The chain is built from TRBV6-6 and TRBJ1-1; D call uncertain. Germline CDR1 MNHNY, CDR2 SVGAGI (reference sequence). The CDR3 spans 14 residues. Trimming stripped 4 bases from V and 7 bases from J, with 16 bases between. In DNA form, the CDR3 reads TGTGCCAGCAGTTCAACACCGTCTCATATTGAAGCTTTCTTT. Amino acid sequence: CASSSTPSHIEAFF.

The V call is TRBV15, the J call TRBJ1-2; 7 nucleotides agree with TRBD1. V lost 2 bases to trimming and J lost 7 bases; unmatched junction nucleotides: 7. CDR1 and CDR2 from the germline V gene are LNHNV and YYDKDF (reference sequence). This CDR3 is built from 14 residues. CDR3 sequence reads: CATSRTGQTGGYTF. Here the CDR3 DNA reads TGTGCCACCAGCAGAACGGGACAGACCGGTGGCTACACCTTC.

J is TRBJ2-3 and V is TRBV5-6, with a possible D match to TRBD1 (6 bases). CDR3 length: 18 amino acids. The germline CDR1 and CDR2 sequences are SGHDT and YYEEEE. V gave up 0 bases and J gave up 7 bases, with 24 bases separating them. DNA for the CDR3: TGTGCCAGCAGCTTGGGGGGTACTGGGGTCTTCGGGACAAATACGCAGTATTTT. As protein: CASSLGGTGVFGTNTQYF.

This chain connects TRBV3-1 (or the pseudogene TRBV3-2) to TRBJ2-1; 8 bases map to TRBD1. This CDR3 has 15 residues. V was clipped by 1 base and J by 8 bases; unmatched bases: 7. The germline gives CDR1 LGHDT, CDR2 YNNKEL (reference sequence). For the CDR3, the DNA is TGTGCCAGCAGCCAAGCCGCATTGACAGGGGATGAGCAGTTCTTC. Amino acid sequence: CASSQAALTGDEQFF.

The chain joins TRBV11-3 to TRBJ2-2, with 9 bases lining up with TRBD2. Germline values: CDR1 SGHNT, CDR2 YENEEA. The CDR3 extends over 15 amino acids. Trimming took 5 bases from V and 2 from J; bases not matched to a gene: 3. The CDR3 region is CASSPGTSNTGELFF. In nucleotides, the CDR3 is TGTGCCAGCAGCCCCGGGACTAGCAACACCGGGGAGCTGTTTTTT.